Listed below are T cell receptor beta chains from one sample, sequenced in a study of T-cell reconstitution after alpha-beta-depleted transplantation in children. Using its own MiXCR run on the PCR reads, TCRdb lists one record per CDR3 protein. The sample shows approximately 88,000 distinct CDR3 sequences, 9.5% to 15% of them seen only once. The starting material was PBMCs from the stem cell graft donor, obtained from the stem cell graft. Every receptor here comes from a human donor who donated a stem cell graft to a child with inherited bone marrow failure. Each CDR3 is given with its conserved first and last residue. D genes are given only for firm matches. Expanded clones get a size class; other rows say once, few or many, or leave the size out.

TRBV9,many,TRBJ2-5,NA,CASSVDSGEETQYF,TGTGCCAGCAGCGTCGACAGTGGCGAAGAGACCCAGTACTTC
TRBV18,many,TRBJ2-3,NA,CASSPVTRTDTQYF,TGTGCCAGCTCACCAGTGACTAGGACAGATACGCAGTATTTT
TRBV7-9,NA,TRBJ1-1,TRBD1,CASSYGTATEAFF,TGTGCCAGCAGCTACGGGACAGCCACTGAAGCTTTCTTT
TRBV4-1,NA,TRBJ2-3,NA,CASSQDALSTDTQYF,TGCGCCAGCAGCCAAGACGCCCTTAGCACAGATACGCAGTATTTT
TRBV20-1,few,TRBJ2-1,TRBD2,CSATPGTSASYNEQFF,TGCAGTGCAACCCCCGGGACTAGCGCCTCCTACAATGAGCAGTTCTTC
TRBV5-1,many,TRBJ2-7,NA,CASPWATEAYEQYF,TGCGCCAGCCCCTGGGCCACCGAGGCGTACGAGCAGTACTTC
TRBV7-2,many,TRBJ2-7,TRBD2,CASSSGLAGESYEQYF,TGTGCCAGCAGCTCCGGACTAGCGGGAGAGAGCTACGAGCAGTACTTC
TRBV9,many,TRBJ2-7,TRBD1,CASSPPQGQGERGEQYF,TGTGCCAGCAGCCCGCCTCAGGGACAGGGGGAGAGGGGCGAGCAGTACTTC
TRBV7-6,NA,TRBJ2-1,TRBD1,CTSSSDRGSYNEQFF,TGTACCAGCAGCTCAGACAGGGGCTCCTACAATGAGCAGTTCTTC
TRBV12-3/TRBV12-4,many,TRBJ2-3,NA,CASSLAQGTDTQYF,TGTGCCAGCAGTTTGGCACAGGGCACAGATACGCAGTATTTT